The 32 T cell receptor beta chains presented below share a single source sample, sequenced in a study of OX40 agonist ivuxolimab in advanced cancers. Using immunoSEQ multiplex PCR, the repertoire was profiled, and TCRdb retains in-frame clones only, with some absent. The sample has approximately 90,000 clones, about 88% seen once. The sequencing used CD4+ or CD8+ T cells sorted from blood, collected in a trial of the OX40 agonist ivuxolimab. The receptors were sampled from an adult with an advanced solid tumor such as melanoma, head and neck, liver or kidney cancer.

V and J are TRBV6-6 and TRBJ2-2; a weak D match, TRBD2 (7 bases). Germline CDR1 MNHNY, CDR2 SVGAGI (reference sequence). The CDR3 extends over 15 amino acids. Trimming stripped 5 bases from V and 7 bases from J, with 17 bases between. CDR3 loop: CASSPPGGGLGELFF. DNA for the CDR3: TGTGCCAGCAGTCCCCCGGGCGGGGGCCTCGGGGAGCTGTTTTTT.

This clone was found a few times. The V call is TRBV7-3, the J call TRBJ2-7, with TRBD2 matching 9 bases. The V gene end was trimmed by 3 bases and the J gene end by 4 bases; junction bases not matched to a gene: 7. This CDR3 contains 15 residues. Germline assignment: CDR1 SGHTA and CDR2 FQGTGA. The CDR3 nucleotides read TGTGCCAGCAGCTTTCTAGCGGGGCCCCTATACGAGCAGTACTTC. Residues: CASSFLAGPLYEQYF.

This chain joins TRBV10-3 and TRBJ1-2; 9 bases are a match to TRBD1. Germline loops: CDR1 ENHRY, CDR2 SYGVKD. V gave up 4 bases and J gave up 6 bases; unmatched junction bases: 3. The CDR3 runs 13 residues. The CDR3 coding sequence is TGTGCCATCAGTGCTACAGGGGGCCATGGCTACACCTTC. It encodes CAISATGGHGYTF.

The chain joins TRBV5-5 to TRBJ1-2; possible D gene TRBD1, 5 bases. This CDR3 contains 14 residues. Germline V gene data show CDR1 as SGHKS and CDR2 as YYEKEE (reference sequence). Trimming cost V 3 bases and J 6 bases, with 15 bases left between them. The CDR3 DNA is TGTGCCAGCAGCTCGTCCGGGACGTCGGATGGCTACACCTTC. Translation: CASSSSGTSDGYTF.

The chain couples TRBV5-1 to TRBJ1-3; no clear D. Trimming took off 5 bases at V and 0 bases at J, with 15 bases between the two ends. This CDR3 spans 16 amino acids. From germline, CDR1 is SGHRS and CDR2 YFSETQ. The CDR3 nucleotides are TGCGCCAGCAGTCTTGGAGGACGGGACTCTGGAAACACCATATATTTT. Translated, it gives CASSLGGRDSGNTIYF.

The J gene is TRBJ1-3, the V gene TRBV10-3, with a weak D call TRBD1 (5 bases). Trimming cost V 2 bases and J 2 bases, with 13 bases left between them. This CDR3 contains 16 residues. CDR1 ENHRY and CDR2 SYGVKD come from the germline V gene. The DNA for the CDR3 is TGTGCCATCAGTGAGAATCCGGGGGTTGCTGGAAACACCATATATTTT. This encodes CAISENPGVAGNTIYF.

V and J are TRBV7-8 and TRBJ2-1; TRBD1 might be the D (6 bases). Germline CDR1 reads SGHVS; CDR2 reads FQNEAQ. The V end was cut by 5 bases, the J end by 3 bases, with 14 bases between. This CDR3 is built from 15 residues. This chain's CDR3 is CASSRSRTDYNEQFF. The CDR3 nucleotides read TGTGCCAGCAGCCGGTCCAGGACAGACTACAATGAGCAGTTCTTC.

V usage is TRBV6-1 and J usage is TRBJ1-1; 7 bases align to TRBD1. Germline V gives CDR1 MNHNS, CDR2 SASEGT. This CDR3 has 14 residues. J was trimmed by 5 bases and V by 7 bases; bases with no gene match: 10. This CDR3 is CASNHRGGGTEAFF. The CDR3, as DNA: TGTGCCAGCAACCACAGGGGAGGGGGGACTGAAGCTTTCTTT.

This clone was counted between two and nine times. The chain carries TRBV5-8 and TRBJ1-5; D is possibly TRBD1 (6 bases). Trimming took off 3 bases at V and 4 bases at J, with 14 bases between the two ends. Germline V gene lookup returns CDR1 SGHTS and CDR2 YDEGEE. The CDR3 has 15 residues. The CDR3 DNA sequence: TGTGCCAGCAGCTCCAGGGGATTAAGAAATCAGCCCCAGCATTTT. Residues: CASSSRGLRNQPQHF. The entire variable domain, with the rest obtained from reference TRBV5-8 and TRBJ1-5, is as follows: EAGVTQSPTHLIKTRGQQATLRCSPISGHTSVYWYQQALGLGLQFLLWYDEGEERNRGNFPPRFSGRQFPNYSSELNVNALELEDSALYLCASSSRGLRNQPQHFGDGTRLSIL.

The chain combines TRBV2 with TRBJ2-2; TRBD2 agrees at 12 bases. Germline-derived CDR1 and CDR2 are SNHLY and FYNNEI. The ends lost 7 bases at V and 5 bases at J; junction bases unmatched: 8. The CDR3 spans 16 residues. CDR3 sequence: CASKLLAGGETGELFF. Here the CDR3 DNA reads TGTGCCAGCAAGCTCCTAGCGGGGGGGGAAACCGGGGAGCTGTTTTTT.

The CDR3: CASSPGPGGYTF. The DNA of the CDR3 is TGTGCCAGCAGCCCGGGACCTGGCGGCTACACCTTC. The rearrangement links TRBV4-2 to TRBJ1-2; tentatively, D is TRBD1 (5 bases). The V gene lost 4 bases and the J gene lost 8 bases, with 11 bases spanning the gap. This CDR3 region has 12 residues. Looked up from germline, CDR1 is LGHNA and CDR2 is YNFKEQ.

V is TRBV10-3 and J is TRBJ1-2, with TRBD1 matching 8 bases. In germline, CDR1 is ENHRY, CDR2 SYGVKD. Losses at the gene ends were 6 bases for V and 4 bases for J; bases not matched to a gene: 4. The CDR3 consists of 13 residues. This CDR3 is CAISVGQGYGYTF. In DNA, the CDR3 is TGTGCCATCAGCGTAGGACAGGGCTATGGCTACACCTTC.

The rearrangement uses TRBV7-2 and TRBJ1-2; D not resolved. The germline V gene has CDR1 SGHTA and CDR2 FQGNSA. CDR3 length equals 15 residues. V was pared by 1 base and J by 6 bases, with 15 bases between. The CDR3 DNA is TGTGCCAGCAGCTTAGGGTACCGGTTTGGGGATGGCTACACCTTC. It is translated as CASSLGYRFGDGYTF. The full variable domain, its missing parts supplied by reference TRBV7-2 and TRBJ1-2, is GAGVSQSPSNKVTEKGKDVELRCDPISGHTALYWYRQSLGQGLEFLIYFQGNSAPDKSGLPSDRFSAERTGGSVSTLTIQRTQQEDSAVYLCASSLGYRFGDGYTFGSGTRLTVV.

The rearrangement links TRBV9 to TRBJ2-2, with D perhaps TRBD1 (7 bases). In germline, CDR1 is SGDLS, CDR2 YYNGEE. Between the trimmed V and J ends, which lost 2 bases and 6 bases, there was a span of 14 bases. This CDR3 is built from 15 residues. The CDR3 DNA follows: TGTGCCAGCAGCGTCCTAACAGGGGAGGCCGGGGAGCTGTTTTTT. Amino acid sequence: CASSVLTGEAGELFF. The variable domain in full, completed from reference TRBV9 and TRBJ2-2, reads DSGVTQTPKHLITATGQRVTLRCSPRSGDLSVYWYQQSLDQGLQFLIQYYNGEERAKGNILERFSAQQFPDLHSELNLSSLELGDSALYFCASSVLTGEAGELFFGEGSRLTVL.

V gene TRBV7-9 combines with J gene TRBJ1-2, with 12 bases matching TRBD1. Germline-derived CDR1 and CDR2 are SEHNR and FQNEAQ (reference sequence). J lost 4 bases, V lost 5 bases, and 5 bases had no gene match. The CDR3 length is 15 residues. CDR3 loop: CASSVGTGGPYGYTF. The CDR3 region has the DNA TGTGCCAGCAGCGTAGGGACAGGGGGCCCCTATGGCTACACCTTC.

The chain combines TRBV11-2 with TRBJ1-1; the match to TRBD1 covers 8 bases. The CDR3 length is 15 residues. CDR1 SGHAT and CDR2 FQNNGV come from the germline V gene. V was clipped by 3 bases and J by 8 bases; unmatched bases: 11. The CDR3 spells CASSFFPETGEEAFF. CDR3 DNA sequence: TGTGCCAGCAGCTTTTTCCCCGAGACAGGGGAGGAAGCTTTCTTT. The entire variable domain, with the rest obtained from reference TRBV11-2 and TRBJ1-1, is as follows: EAGVAQSPRYKIIEKRQSVAFWCNPISGHATLYWYQQILGQGPKLLIQFQNNGVVDDSQLPKDRFSAERLKGVDSTLKIQPAKLEDSAVYLCASSFFPETGEEAFFGQGTRLTVV.

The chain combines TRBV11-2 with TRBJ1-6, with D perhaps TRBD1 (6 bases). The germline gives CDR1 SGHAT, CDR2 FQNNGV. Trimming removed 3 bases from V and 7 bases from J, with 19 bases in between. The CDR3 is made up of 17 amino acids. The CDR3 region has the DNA TGTGCCAGCAGCTTGGTTGGTTTTCAGGGGTTGAATTCACCCCTCCACTTT. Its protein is CASSLVGFQGLNSPLHF.

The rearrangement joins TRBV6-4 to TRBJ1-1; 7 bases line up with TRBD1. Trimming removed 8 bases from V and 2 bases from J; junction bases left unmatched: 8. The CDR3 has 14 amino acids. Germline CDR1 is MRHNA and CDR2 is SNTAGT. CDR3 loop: CASAPGTANTEAFF. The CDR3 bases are TGTGCCAGCGCCCCCGGGACAGCTAACACTGAAGCTTTCTTT.

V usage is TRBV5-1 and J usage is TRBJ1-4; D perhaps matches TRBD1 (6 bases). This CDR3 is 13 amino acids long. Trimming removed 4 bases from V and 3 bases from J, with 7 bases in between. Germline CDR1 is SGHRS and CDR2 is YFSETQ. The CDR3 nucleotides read TGCGCCAGCAGCCGGACAGCTAATGAAAAACTGTTTTTT. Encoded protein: CASSRTANEKLFF.

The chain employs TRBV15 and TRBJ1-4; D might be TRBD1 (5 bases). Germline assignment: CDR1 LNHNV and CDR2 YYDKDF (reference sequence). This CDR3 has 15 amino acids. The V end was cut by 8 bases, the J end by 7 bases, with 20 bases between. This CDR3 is CATGQRGGVVEKLFF. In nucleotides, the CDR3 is TGTGCCACCGGACAACGTGGAGGTGTGGTTGAAAAACTGTTTTTT.

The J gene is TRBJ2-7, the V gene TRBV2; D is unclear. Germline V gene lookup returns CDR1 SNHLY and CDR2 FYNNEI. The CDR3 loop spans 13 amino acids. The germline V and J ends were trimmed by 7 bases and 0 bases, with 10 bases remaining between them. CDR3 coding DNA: TGTGCCAGCATCCAGACATCCTCCTACGAGCAGTACTTC. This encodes CASIQTSSYEQYF.

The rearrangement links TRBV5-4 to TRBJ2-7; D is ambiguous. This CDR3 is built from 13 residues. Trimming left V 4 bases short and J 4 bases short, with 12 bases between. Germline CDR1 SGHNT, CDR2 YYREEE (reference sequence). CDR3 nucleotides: TGTGCCAGCAGCCCATCGGACGGTTACGAGCAGTACTTC. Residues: CASSPSDGYEQYF.

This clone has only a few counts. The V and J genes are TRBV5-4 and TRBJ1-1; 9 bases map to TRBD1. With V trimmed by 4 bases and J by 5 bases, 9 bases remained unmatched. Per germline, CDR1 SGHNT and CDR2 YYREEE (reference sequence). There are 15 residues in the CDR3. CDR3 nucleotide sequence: TGTGCCAGCAGCACCCGGACAGGGGTTAGTACTGAAGCTTTCTTT. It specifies CASSTRTGVSTEAFF. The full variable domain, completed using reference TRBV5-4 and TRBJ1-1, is ETGVTQSPTHLIKTRGQQVTLRCSSQSGHNTVSWYQQALGQGPQFIFQYYREEENGRGNFPPRFSGLQFPNYSSELNVNALELDDSALYLCASSTRTGVSTEAFFGQGTRLTVV.

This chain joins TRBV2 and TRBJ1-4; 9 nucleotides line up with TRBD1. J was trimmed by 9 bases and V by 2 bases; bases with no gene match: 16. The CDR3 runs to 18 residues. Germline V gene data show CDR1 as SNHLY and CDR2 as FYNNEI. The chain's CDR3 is CASSERLLGTGGSQKLFF. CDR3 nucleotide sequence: TGTGCCAGCAGTGAAAGGTTGCTTGGTACAGGGGGCTCCCAAAAACTGTTTTTT.

The CDR3 DNA reads as TGTGCCAGCAGTGAGCAGGGGGCGGTGCAGTTCTTC. It translates to CASSEQGAVQFF. The chain recombines TRBV6-5 with TRBJ2-1; 8 bases line up with TRBD1. Losses at the gene ends were 5 bases for V and 12 bases for J; bases not matched to a gene: 6. The germline CDR1 and CDR2 sequences are MNHEY and SVGAGI. The CDR3 contains 12 residues.

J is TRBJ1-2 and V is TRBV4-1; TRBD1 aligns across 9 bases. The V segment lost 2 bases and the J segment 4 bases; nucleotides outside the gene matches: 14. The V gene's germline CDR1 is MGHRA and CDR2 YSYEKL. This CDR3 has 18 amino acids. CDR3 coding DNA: TGCGCCAGCAGCCAACCGGGACAGGGCGCCGGGAAGCCCTATGGCTACACCTTC. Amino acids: CASSQPGQGAGKPYGYTF.

The CDR3 sequence is CAWRDRTKNSPLHF. DNA for the CDR3: TGTGCCTGGAGGGACAGGACGAAGAATTCACCCCTCCACTTT. The V and J genes are TRBV30 and TRBJ1-6, with 7 nucleotides matching TRBD1. This CDR3 is built from 14 residues. CDR1 is GTSNPN and CDR2 is SVGIG in the germline V gene (reference sequence). Trimming took 3 bases from V and 7 from J; bases not matched to a gene: 6.

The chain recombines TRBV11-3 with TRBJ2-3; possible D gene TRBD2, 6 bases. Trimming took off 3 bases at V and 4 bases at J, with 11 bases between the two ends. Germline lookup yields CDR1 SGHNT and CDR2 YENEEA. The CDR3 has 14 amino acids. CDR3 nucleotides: TGTGCCAGCAGCTTTGGGGGGATGGCAGATACGCAGTATTTT. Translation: CASSFGGMADTQYF. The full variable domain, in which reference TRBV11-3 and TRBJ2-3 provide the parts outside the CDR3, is EAGVVQSPRYKIIEKKQPVAFWCNPISGHNTLYWYLQNLGQGPELLIRYENEEAVDDSQLPKDRFSAERLKGVDSTLKIQPAELGDSAVYLCASSFGGMADTQYFGPGTRLTVL.

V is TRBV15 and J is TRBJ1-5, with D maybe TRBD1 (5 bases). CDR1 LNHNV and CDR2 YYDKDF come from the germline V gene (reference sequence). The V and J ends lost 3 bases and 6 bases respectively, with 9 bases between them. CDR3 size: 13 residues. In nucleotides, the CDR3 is TGTGCCACCAGCAGCGTCGGGGGTCAGCCCCAGCATTTT. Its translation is CATSSVGGQPQHF. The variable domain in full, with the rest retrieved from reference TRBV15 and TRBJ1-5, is DAMVIQNPRYQVTQFGKPVTLSCSQTLNHNVMYWYQQKSSQAPKLLFHYYDKDFNNEADTPDNFQSRRPNTSFCFLDIRSPGLGDTAMYLCATSSVGGQPQHFGDGTRLSIL.

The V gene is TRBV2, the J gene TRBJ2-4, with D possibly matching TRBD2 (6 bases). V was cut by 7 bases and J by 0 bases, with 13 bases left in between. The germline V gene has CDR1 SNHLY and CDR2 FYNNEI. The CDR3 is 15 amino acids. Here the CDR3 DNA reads TGTGCCAGCACGGGAGTGGGGCTAGCCAAAAACATTCAGTACTTC. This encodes CASTGVGLAKNIQYF. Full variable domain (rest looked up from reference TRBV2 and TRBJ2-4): EPEVTQTPSHQVTQMGQEVILRCVPISNHLYFYWYRQILGQKVEFLVSFYNNEISEKSEIFDDQFSVERPDGSNFTLKIRSTKLEDSAMYFCASTGVGLAKNIQYFGAGTRLSVL.

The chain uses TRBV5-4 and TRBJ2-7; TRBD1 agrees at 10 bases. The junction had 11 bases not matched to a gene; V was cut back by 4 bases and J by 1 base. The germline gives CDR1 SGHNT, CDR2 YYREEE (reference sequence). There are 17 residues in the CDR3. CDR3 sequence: CASSRQGAETRSYEQYF. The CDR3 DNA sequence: TGTGCCAGCAGCCGACAGGGGGCCGAGACTAGATCCTACGAGCAGTACTTC.

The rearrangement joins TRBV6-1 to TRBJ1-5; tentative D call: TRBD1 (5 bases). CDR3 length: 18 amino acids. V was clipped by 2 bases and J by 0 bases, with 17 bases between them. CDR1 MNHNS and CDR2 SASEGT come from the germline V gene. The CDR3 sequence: CASSELTLLGVSNQPQHF. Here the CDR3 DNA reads TGTGCCAGCAGTGAACTGACATTATTAGGGGTTAGCAATCAGCCCCAGCATTTT.